The source of this T cell receptor (beta chain) is a study of T cells in Graves' hyperthyroidism and ophthalmopathy. This clonotype has more than one count but fewer than ten. Its specificity is unknown. Any patient presenting with uncontrolled infection, other autoimmune disease, pregnancy or lactation was left out. Study-wide findings and caveats: Most clonotypes expanded in the thyroid (above 0.001) were also present in blood.

Germline loops: CDR1 MGHRA, CDR2 YSYEKL. After removal of 0 bases from V and 4 bases from J, the junction contained 8 bases not matched to a gene. The CDR3 loop spans 16 amino acids. The investigators amplified TCR beta CDR3 regions from RNA transcripts. The HTBI primer set drove a first-round RT-PCR of the TCR CDR3. TCRdb reprocessed the multiplex PCR reads via MiXCR and lists one record per CDR3 protein. The table lists around 300,000 distinct CDR3 sequences, approximately 15% of them singletons. The rearrangement joins TRBV4-1 to TRBJ1-1, with 7 nucleotides matching TRBD1. Sequencing was performed on blood. This receptor was obtained from a middle-aged woman with Graves' ophthalmopathy. CDR3 sequence: CASSQEFRQGGTEAFF. The DNA for the CDR3 is TGCGCCAGCAGCCAAGAATTCCGACAGGGCGGCACTGAAGCTTTCTTT.